The present entry profiles one TCR beta chain with its context. This sample stems from a study of blood T cell repertoires in COVID-19. Study information: In each case, the material was cDNA or gDNA derived from T cells, B-cell-depleted T cells, or PBMCs.

V lost 5 bases to trimming and J lost 5 bases, with 12 bases between them. The CDR3 totals 13 residues. CDR1 and CDR2 from the germline V gene are SGHTA and FQGTGA. In the original workflow: Amplification of reference gene primers provided the estimated nucleated cell counts. Produced via immunoSEQ multiplex PCR; TCRdb's table is partial and in-frame only. V, J and clone size are taken as reported in that table, and D and trimming were inferred from the DNA itself. The sample consists of a few hundred thousand clones, about 91% of them appearing once. The chain combines TRBV7-3 with TRBJ1-1, with D possibly matching TRBD1 (6 bases). The TCR sequence derives from a woman aged 30 to 39 who had recovered from COVID-19. The source material was peripheral blood. The CDR3 sequence: CASSETRGTEAFF. DNA for the CDR3: TGTGCCAGCAGCGAAACTAGGGGGACTGAAGCTTTCTTT.